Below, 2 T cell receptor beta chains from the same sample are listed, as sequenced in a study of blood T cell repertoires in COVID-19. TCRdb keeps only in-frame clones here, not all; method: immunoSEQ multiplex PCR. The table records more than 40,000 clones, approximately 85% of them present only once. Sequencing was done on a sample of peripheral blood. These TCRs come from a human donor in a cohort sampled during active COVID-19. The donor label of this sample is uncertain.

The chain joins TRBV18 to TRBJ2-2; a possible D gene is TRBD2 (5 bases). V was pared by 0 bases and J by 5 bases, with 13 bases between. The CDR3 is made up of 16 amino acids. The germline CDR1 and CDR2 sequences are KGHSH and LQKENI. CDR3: CASSPPSPGLTGELFF. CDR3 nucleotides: TGTGCCAGCTCACCACCGAGCCCGGGGTTGACCGGGGAGCTGTTTTTT.

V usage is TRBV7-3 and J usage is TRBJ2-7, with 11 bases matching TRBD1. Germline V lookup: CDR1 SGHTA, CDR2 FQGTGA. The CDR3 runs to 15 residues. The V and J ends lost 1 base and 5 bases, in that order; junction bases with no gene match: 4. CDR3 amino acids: CASSLNGQGAHEQYF. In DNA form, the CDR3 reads TGTGCCAGCAGCTTAAATGGACAGGGGGCTCACGAGCAGTACTTC.